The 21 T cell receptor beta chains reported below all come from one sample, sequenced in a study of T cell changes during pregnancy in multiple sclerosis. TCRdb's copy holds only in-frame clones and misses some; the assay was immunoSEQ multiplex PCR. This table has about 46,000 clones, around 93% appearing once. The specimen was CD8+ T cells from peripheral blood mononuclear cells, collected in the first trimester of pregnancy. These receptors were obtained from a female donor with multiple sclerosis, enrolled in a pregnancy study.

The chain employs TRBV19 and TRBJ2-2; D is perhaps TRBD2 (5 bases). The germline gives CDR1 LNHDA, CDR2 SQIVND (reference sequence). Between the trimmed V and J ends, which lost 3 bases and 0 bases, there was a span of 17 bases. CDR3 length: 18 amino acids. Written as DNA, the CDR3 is TGTGCCAGTAGTATTTCTGTCGGTCAGACTACGAACACCGGGGAGCTGTTTTTT. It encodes CASSISVGQTTNTGELFF.

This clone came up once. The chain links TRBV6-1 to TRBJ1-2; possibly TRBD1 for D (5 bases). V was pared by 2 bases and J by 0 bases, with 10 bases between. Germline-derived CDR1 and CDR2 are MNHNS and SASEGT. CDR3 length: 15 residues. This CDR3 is CASSELWGANYGYTF. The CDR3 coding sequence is TGTGCCAGCAGTGAACTGTGGGGGGCTAACTATGGCTACACCTTC.

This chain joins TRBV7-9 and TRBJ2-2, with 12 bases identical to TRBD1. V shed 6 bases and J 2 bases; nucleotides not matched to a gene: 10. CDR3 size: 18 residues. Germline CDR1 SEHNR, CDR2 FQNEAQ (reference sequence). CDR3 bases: TGTGCCAGCAGACCTTCCCCGGGACAGGGGGCCAACACCGGGGAGCTGTTTTTT. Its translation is CASRPSPGQGANTGELFF.

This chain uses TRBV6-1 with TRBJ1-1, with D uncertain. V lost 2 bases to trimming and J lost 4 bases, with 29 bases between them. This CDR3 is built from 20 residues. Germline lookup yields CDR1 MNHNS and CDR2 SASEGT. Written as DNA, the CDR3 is TGTGCCAGCAGTGAACTAATTGGTGACACCGGGGAAGGGAGCGTCACTGAAGCTTTCTTT. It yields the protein CASSELIGDTGEGSVTEAFF.

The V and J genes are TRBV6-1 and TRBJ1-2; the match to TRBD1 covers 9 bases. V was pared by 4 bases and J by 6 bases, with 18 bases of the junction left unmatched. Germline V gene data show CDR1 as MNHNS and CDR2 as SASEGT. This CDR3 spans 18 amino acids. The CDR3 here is CASSVKEIRDRVVDGYTF. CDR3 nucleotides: TGTGCCAGCAGTGTAAAAGAGATCCGGGACAGGGTTGTTGATGGCTACACCTTC.

CDR3 amino acids: CASSEVRDRLVTQHF. CDR3 DNA sequence: TGTGCCAGTAGTGAAGTCCGGGACAGGCTCGTGACCCAGCATTTT. This chain joins TRBV19 and TRBJ1-5, with 8 nucleotides matching TRBD1. Germline V gene lookup returns CDR1 LNHDA and CDR2 SQIVND (reference sequence). CDR3 length equals 15 residues. After removal of 5 bases from V and 11 bases from J, the junction contained 14 bases not matched to a gene.

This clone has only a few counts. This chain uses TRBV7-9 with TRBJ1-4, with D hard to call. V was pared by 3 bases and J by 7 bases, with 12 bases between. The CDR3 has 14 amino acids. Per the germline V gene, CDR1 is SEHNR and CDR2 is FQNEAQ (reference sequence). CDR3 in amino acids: CASSLEGHSEKLFF. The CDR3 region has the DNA TGTGCCAGCAGCTTGGAGGGTCACAGTGAAAAACTGTTTTTT.

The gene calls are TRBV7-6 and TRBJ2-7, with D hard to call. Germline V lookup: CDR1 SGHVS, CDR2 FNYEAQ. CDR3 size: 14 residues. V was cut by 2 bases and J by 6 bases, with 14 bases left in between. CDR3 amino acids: CASSLMAGSLEQYF. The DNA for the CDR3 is TGTGCCAGCAGCTTAATGGCAGGAAGTCTCGAGCAGTACTTC.

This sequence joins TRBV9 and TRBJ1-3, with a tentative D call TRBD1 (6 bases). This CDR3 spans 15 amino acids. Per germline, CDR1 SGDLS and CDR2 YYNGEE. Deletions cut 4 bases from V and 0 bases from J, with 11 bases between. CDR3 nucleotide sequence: TGTGCCAGCAGCCCCAGGGGAGACTCTGGAAACACCATATATTTT. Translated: CASSPRGDSGNTIYF.

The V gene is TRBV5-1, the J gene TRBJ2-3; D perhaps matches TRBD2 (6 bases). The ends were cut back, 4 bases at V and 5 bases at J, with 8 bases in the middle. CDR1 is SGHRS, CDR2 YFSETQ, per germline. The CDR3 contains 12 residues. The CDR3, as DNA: TGCGCCAGCAGCCTGGGAGGAGATACGCAGTATTTT. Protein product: CASSLGGDTQYF.

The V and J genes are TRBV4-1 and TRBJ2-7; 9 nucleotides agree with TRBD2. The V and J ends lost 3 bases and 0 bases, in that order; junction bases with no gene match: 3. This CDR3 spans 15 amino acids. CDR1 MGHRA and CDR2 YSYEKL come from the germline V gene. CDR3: CASSHQRGASYEQYF. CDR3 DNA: TGCGCCAGCAGCCACCAGCGGGGGGCCTCCTACGAGCAGTACTTC.

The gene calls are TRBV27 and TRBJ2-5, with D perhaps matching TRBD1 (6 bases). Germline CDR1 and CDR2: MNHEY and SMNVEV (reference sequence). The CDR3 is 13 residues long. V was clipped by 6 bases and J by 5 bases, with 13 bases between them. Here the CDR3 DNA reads TGTGCCAGCAGCCGGGATAGGGGGGAGACCCAGTACTTC. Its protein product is CASSRDRGETQYF.

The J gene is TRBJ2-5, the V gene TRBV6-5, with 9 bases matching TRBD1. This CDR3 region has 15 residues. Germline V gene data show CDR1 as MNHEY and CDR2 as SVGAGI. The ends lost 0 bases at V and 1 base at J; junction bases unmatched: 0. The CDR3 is CASSYSTGGQETQYF. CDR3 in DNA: TGTGCCAGCAGTTACTCGACAGGGGGCCAAGAGACCCAGTACTTC.

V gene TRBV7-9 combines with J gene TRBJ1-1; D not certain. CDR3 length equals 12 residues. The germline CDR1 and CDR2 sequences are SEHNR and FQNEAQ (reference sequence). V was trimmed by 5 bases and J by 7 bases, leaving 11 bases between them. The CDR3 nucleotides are TGTGCCAGCAGCGAACAGACGGATGAAGCTTTCTTT. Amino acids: CASSEQTDEAFF.

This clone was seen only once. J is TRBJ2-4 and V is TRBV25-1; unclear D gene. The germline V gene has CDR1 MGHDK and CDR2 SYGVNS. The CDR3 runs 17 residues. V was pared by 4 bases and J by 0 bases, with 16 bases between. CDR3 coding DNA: TGTGCCAGCAGTGCATTAAGTACGGGTTCAGCCAAAAACATTCAGTACTTC. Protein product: CASSALSTGSAKNIQYF.

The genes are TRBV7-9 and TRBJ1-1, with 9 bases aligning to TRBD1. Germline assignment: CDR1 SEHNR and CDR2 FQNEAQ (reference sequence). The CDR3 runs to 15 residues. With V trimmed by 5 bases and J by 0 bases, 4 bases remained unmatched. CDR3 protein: CASSPYRGLNTEAFF. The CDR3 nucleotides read TGTGCCAGCAGCCCGTACAGGGGGCTGAACACTGAAGCTTTCTTT.

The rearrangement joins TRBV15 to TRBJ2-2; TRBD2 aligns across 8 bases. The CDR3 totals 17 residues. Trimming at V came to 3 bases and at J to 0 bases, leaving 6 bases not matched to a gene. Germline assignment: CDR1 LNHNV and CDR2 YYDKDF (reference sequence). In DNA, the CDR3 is TGTGCCACCAGCAGCAACTACGGGGGGGCGAACACCGGGGAGCTGTTTTTT. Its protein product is CATSSNYGGANTGELFF.

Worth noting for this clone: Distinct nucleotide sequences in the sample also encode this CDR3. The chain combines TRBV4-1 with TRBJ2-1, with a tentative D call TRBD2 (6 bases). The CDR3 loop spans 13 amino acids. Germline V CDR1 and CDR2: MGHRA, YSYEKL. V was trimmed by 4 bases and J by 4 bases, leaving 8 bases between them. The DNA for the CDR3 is TGCGCCAGCAGCCTGGGACTTTACAATGAGCAGTTCTTC. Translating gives CASSLGLYNEQFF.

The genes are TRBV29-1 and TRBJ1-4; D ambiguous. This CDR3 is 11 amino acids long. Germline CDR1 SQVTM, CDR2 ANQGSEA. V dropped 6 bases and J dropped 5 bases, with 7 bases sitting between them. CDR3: CSVEMNEKLFF. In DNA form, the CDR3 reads TGCAGCGTGGAGATGAATGAAAAACTGTTTTTT.

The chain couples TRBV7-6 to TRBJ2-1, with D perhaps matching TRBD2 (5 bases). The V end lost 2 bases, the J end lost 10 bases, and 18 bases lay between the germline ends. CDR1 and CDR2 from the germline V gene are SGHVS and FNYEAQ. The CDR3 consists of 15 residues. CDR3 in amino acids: CASSLMTGLPTEQFF. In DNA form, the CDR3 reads TGTGCCAGCAGCTTAATGACCGGACTCCCAACAGAGCAGTTCTTC.

The CDR3 region is CASSGDVYEQYF. The CDR3 bases are TGTGCCAGCAGTGGAGATGTCTACGAGCAGTACTTC. V is TRBV2 and J is TRBJ2-7; D ambiguous. The CDR3 is made up of 12 amino acids. The ends were cut back, 4 bases at V and 3 bases at J, with 7 bases in the middle. The germline gives CDR1 SNHLY, CDR2 FYNNEI. Variable domain in full (rest from reference TRBV2 and TRBJ2-7): EPEVTQTPSHQVTQMGQEVILRCVPISNHLYFYWYRQILGQKVEFLVSFYNNEISEKSEIFDDQFSVERPDGSNFTLKIRSTKLEDSAMYFCASSGDVYEQYFGPGTRLTVT.